This TCR beta chain was identified during a study of blood T cell repertoires in COVID-19 (dated by TCRdb to between 2020 and 2021). Regarding the research as a whole: Collaborator samples came from the United States, Italy and Spain and covered acute and convalescent phases of COVID-19. Sample metadata almost always included a de-identified subject ID, COVID-19 status, age in years and sex. HLA class I and class II types, where available, came from metadata supplied by the sample provider rather than from assay-based typing. Samples came from the ongoing ImmuneRACE study (first 160 participants) plus 1,254 subjects from 6 global collaborators. The repertoires were made available in a free public database intended to serve as a resource for research on the immune response to SARS-CoV-2. The prospective study material was composed of cDNA or gDNA derived from T cells, B-cell-depleted T cells, or PBMCs. The dataset comprised deeply sampled blood TCRbeta repertoires from subjects exposed to, actively infected with, or recovered from COVID-19. The full study reports these points: Clinical and demographic metadata were provided uncurated, with the amount varying by source and participant.

Concerning this clone itself: The specificity of this receptor is unknown. Base qualities are missing; no much larger clone stands one base away.

TCRbeta CDR3 regions were amplified from genomic DNA by means of the immunoSEQ Assay, a bias-controlled multiplex PCR. In the paper's pipeline: Nucleated cell counts per sample were estimated from amplification of reference gene primers within the assay. Sequence reads were collapsed and filtered to measure the absolute abundance of every unique TCRbeta CDR3 rearrangement. For each sample, productive Simpson clonality was calculated as the square root of Simpson's diversity index over productive rearrangements. In its TCRdb copy, this immuneACCESS table keeps in-frame sequences only and misses some clones. Where compared with another copy, unresolved V genes explain less than half of these, and the others have no known cause. That table supplies the V and J calls and clone size; D and trimming were determined from the DNA. In all, the sample holds about 280,000 clones, and 85% of those were seen once. Roughly 2.6% of the sample belongs to the ten largest clones.

The V end loses 5 bases and the J end loses 0 bases, and a stretch of 17 bases separates them. CDR1 SQVTM and CDR2 ANQGSEA were looked up in the germline V gene. The CDR3, from cysteine to phenylalanine, totals 16 residues. Only the CDR3 DNA stays, 48 bases, in frame from base 1. In the prospective study, participants were about 18 to 90 years old, resided in about two dozen geographic areas of the United States, and were enrolled through a virtual design. Cohort assignment in the prospective study relied on participant-reported clinical history from a screening survey and a study questionnaire. Recovered participants in ImmuneRACE Cohort 3 were defined as having two consecutive negative NP/OP PCR tests, clearance from a healthcare professional, or resolution of symptoms. Mobile phlebotomists in the prospective study collected whole blood, serum and a nasopharyngeal or oropharyngeal swab from every participant. Over a roughly 2-month period, participants in the prospective study had the option of providing additional blood draws and questionnaires. Before DNA extraction, prospective study blood samples were shipped either frozen or at room temperature.

Rearrangement joined TRBV29-1 to TRBJ1-3; TRBD1 might be the D gene, on 5 matching bases. This TCR derives from a woman in her 50s who had recovered from COVID-19. The sequencing sample was made of PBMCs or T cells enriched from blood (not recorded which). This receptor has the CDR3 CSVQPSGGSSGNTIYF. The DNA sequence is as follows: TGCAGCGTTCAACCCTCCGGGGGGAGCTCTGGAAACACCATATATTTT.